The rows below give T cell receptor beta chains drawn from one sample of a study of blood T cell repertoires in COVID-19. TCRdb's table, derived via immunoSEQ multiplex PCR, lists solely in-frame clones and lacks some. The sample contains hundreds of thousands of clones, 85% to 90% of which appear only once. The sample comprised peripheral blood. Source of these receptors: a man between 45 and 60 years old with acute or convalescent COVID-19. CDR3s include the opening cysteine and the closing phenylalanine or tryptophan. Fields, in order: J gene, D gene, clone size, V gene, CDR3 DNA, CDR3 protein. A D gene is named only where the DNA matches it firmly. Clone size is shown for a subset of rows, as once, few, many or a class of expanded clone.

TRBJ2-6,TRBD1,NA,TRBV18,TGTGCCAGCTCACCAGACAGGGCCTCTGGGGCCAACGTCCTGACTTTC,CASSPDRASGANVLTF
TRBJ1-1,NA,few,TRBV11-2,TGTGCCAGCAGCCGAACGCAGGTCACTGAAGCTTTCTTT,CASSRTQVTEAFF
TRBJ2-7,TRBD1,NA,TRBV6-1,TGTGCCAGCAGTGTACTACCCTGGACAGGATCCTACGAGCAGTACTTC,CASSVLPWTGSYEQYF
TRBJ1-1,TRBD1,NA,TRBV5-4,TGTGCCAGCAGCTTGGAAGGGACAGGGTACACTGAAGCTTTCTTT,CASSLEGTGYTEAFF
TRBJ1-6,NA,NA,TRBV9,TGTGCCAGCAGCGTAGGTAGCAGCGAGCGGACCTCACCCCTCCACTTT,CASSVGSSERTSPLHF
TRBJ2-5,NA,NA,TRBV27,TGTGCCAGCACCCCCCTCGGGGGACAGCACCAAGAGACCCAGTACTTC,CASTPLGGQHQETQYF
TRBJ2-2,TRBD2,NA,TRBV5-1,TGCGCCAGTAATAGCGGGGGGAACACCGGGGAGCTGTTTTTT,CASNSGGNTGELFF
TRBJ1-2,NA,NA,TRBV10-2,TGCGCCAGCAGCCCTACCCAGAGGGAGGGCTACACCTTC,CASSPTQREGYTF
TRBJ1-2,TRBD1,NA,TRBV5-4,TGTGCCAGCAGCTTGCGGTCAGGGGGCAGCTATGGCTACACCTTC,CASSLRSGGSYGYTF
TRBJ2-7,TRBD1,NA,TRBV5-1,TGCGCCAGCAGCTTGGCCGGGGACAGCTCCTACGAGCAGTACTTC,CASSLAGDSSYEQYF
TRBJ2-5,TRBD1,NA,TRBV18,TGTGCCAGCTCACCAGACAGGGGAGAGACCCAGTACTTC,CASSPDRGETQYF
TRBJ1-1,TRBD1,NA,TRBV2,TGTGCCAGCAGTGCCACAGGGGGCTACACTGAAGCTTTCTTT,CASSATGGYTEAFF
TRBJ2-3,TRBD2,once,TRBV19,TGTGCCAGTAGTGTAGCGGGGGGGTCTGATACGCAGTATTTT,CASSVAGGSDTQYF
TRBJ1-1,NA,NA,TRBV10-3,TGTGCCATCAGGGCCTTTCTCGGGGGATTGCCTGAAGCTTTCTTT,CAIRAFLGGLPEAFF
TRBJ1-4,NA,NA,TRBV7-2,TGTGCCAGCAGCTTATTCAGCGGAAGAAATGAAAAACTGTTTTTT,CASSLFSGRNEKLFF
TRBJ2-3,TRBD1,NA,TRBV7-3,TGTGCCAGCAGCTCAAACAGGGGTTTAGGCACAGATACGCAGTATTTT,CASSSNRGLGTDTQYF
TRBJ2-7,NA,NA,TRBV12-5,TGTGCTAGTGGTGGGACTGCCTCCTACGAGCAGTACTTC,CASGGTASYEQYF
TRBJ1-4,TRBD1,NA,TRBV11-2,TGTGCCAGCAGCTTATACCCACGGACAGGATCGGGGGAAAAACTGTTTTTT,CASSLYPRTGSGEKLFF
TRBJ2-7,TRBD2,NA,TRBV27,TGTGCCAGCAGACCCCTCGGAGCGGGAAACTCCTACGAGCAGTACTTC,CASRPLGAGNSYEQYF
TRBJ1-6,NA,few,TRBV10-2,TGCGCCAGCAGAATACAGGCTAATGGGAGGAATTCACCCCTCCACTTT,CASRIQANGRNSPLHF
TRBJ1-3,NA,NA,TRBV15,TGTGCCACCAGCAGACGAACAGGCTCTGGAAACACCATATATTTT,CATSRRTGSGNTIYF
TRBJ2-1,NA,NA,TRBV6-4,TGTGCCAGCAGTGACTCGGGTCGGAGCAGTGAGCAGTTCTTC,CASSDSGRSSEQFF
TRBJ1-4,TRBD1,NA,TRBV6-5,TGTGCCAGTCTCCCCAAGGACAGGGGACGACGACTGTTTTTT,CASLPKDRGRRLFF
TRBJ1-4,NA,NA,TRBV18,TGTGCCAGCTCCCCACAGAGGGCGGGTAATGAAAAACTGTTTTTT,CASSPQRAGNEKLFF
TRBJ1-3,NA,NA,TRBV12-5,TGTGCTAGTGGTTTGGATAGCTCTGGAAACACCATATATTTT,CASGLDSSGNTIYF
TRBJ1-2,TRBD1,NA,TRBV18,TGTGCCAGCTCCCCAGGACAGGCGGAACTCCTCTATGGCTACACCTTC,CASSPGQAELLYGYTF
TRBJ2-7,NA,NA,TRBV6-5,TGTGCCGTATCAACGGGATTTTCCTACGAGCAGTACTTC,CAVSTGFSYEQYF
TRBJ2-7,TRBD1,NA,TRBV10-1,TGCGCCAGCAGTGAGGACCCCGGACAGGTGTCCTACGAGCAGTACTTC,CASSEDPGQVSYEQYF
TRBJ2-3,NA,NA,TRBV6-5,TGTGCCAGCAGACAGCCTAGCACAGATACGCAGTATTTT,CASRQPSTDTQYF
TRBJ2-3,NA,NA,TRBV7-2,TGTGCCAGCCGCGTTGCTGGAGAAGATACGCAGTATTTT,CASRVAGEDTQYF
TRBJ2-3,NA,NA,TRBV5-1,TGCGCCAGCAGCCTTAACAGGGAAGATACGCAGTATTTT,CASSLNREDTQYF
TRBJ1-4,NA,NA,TRBV6-1,TGTGCCAGCAGTGAACAGGGTGGTGAAAAACTGTTTTTT,CASSEQGGEKLFF
TRBJ2-1,TRBD1,NA,TRBV5-1,TGCGCCAGCAGGACAGGGAACTCCTACAATGAGCAGTTCTTC,CASRTGNSYNEQFF
TRBJ2-7,TRBD1,NA,TRBV6-5,TGTGCCAGCAGACGGGGACAGGGGGCCCCCTACGAGCAGTACTTC,CASRRGQGAPYEQYF
TRBJ1-5,NA,NA,TRBV7-2,TGTGCCAGCAGCTCTGACAGCACATATCAGCCCCAGCATTTT,CASSSDSTYQPQHF
TRBJ2-7,NA,NA,TRBV5-6,TGTGCCAGCAGATCTAACTACGAGCAGTACTTC,CASRSNYEQYF
TRBJ1-2,NA,once,TRBV4-2,TGTGCCAGCACACCGCTACAGGGTGGCGTCTATGGCTACACCTTC,CASTPLQGGVYGYTF
TRBJ1-2,NA,NA,TRBV2,TGTGCCAGCAGTGAGGGCTGGCAGGGGAATGGCTACACCTTC,CASSEGWQGNGYTF
TRBJ2-2,NA,NA,TRBV6-1,TGTGCCAGCAGTGAAGCTTACGGGGAGCTGTTTTTT,CASSEAYGELFF
TRBJ1-4,NA,once,TRBV5-1,TGCGCCAGCAGCACCGGAGGCTGGGGGGTGAGGACAACTAATGAAAAACTGTTTTTT,CASSTGGWGVRTTNEKLFF
TRBJ1-3,NA,NA,TRBV5-1,TGCGCCAGCAGCTTGGGAGGGTACTCTGGAAACACCATATATTTT,CASSLGGYSGNTIYF
TRBJ2-5,TRBD1,NA,TRBV10-3,TGTGCCATCAGTGAGACCGGGACAGGGGCCAAAGAGACCCAGTACTTC,CAISETGTGAKETQYF
TRBJ1-1,NA,NA,TRBV19,TGTGCCAGTAGTAAACGGGTTCGCGACACTGAAGCTTTCTTT,CASSKRVRDTEAFF
TRBJ1-3,TRBD1,NA,TRBV9,TGTGCCAGCAGCAGGACAGGGGATCGGAACACCATATATTTT,CASSRTGDRNTIYF
TRBJ1-2,NA,NA,TRBV7-2,TGTGCCAGCAGCTTACTGTGGTCCCCCGAGACGGGTGGCTACACCTTC,CASSLLWSPETGGYTF
TRBJ2-1,NA,NA,TRBV11-3,TGTGCCAGCAGCCTCGCGGGGCCGAGGAATGAGCAGTTCTTC,CASSLAGPRNEQFF
TRBJ2-7,TRBD2,NA,TRBV3-1/TRBV3-2,TGTGCCAGCAGCCCCCGACTAGCGGGTGATTACGAGCAGTACTTC,CASSPRLAGDYEQYF
TRBJ1-2,NA,once,TRBV24-1,TGTGCCACCAGTGAATCAGGACAGTCCTATGGCTACACCTTC,CATSESGQSYGYTF
TRBJ1-6,NA,NA,TRBV2,TGTGCCAGCAGGTACAGGGTCCCAACCTATAATTCACCCCTCCACTTT,CASRYRVPTYNSPLHF
TRBJ1-5,NA,NA,TRBV7-9,TGTGCCAGCAGCTTGAGCCAATTCCAGCCCCAGCATTTT,CASSLSQFQPQHF
TRBJ1-5,NA,NA,TRBV2,TGTGCCAGCAGATCCGGGACAACTTATCAGCCCCAGCATTTT,CASRSGTTYQPQHF
TRBJ2-1,NA,NA,TRBV4-1,TGCGCCAGCAGCCAAGATTTGAGACGGACAAACAATGAGCAGTTCTTC,CASSQDLRRTNNEQFF